This entry lists 7 T cell receptor beta chains sequenced from one sample in a study of T-cell reconstitution after alpha-beta-depleted transplantation in children. Researchers prepared the TCRbeta library using unique molecular identifiers, the study reports. One entry per CDR3 protein results from TCRdb running MiXCR on the PCR reads. The table has roughly 4,500 distinct CDR3 sequences, roughly 26% seen once. The sequenced sample was PBMCs, mostly from graft donor cells, obtained 60 days after TCRalphabeta/CD19-depleted stem cell transplant. The receptors originated from a boy in the first two years of life who had a stem cell transplant for SCID, so the T cells may come from the graft donor.

In its sample, this clonotype was seen a few times. The chain links TRBV28 to TRBJ1-4, with 7 bases fitting TRBD1. Trimming at V came to 4 bases and at J to 0 bases, leaving 5 bases not matched to a gene. This CDR3 contains 16 residues. Germline V gene data show CDR1 as MDHEN and CDR2 as SYDVKM. Here the CDR3 reads CASSSGTDATNEKLFF. The CDR3 region has the DNA TGTGCCAGCAGTTCGGGGACAGACGCAACTAATGAAAAACTGTTTTTT.

The rearrangement links TRBV20-1 to TRBJ2-1; 8 positions match TRBD2. Germline values: CDR1 DFQATT, CDR2 SNEGSKA (reference sequence). The CDR3 spans 18 residues. V shed 3 bases, J shed 1 base, and the junction held 14 bases outside the gene matches. The CDR3 DNA sequence: TGCAGTGCTAGGACCTCGCTTTTAGCGGGAAATTCCTACAATGAGCAGTTCTTC. Protein product: CSARTSLLAGNSYNEQFF.

This clonotype was observed many times. The chain combines TRBV10-2 with TRBJ1-3; D might be TRBD1 (6 bases). CDR3 length equals 14 residues. Germline CDR1 is WSHSY and CDR2 is SAAADI. V was shortened by 1 base and J by 4 bases, with 8 bases between the two germline ends. The CDR3 loop reads CASSEWGLGNTIYF. CDR3 nucleotides: TGCGCCAGCAGTGAGTGGGGGCTCGGAAACACCATATATTTT.

This clonotype appeared a single time. The V and J genes are TRBV20-1 and TRBJ1-1; 7 nucleotides match TRBD1. The CDR3 is 15 amino acids. CDR1 is DFQATT and CDR2 is SNEGSKA in the germline V gene (reference sequence). The ends lost 0 bases at V and 5 bases at J; junction bases unmatched: 9. This chain's CDR3 is CSARDARGLGTEAFF. As DNA, the CDR3 is TGCAGTGCTAGAGATGCAAGGGGGCTGGGTACTGAAGCTTTCTTT.

Many counts were recorded for this clonotype. The V gene is TRBV7-9, the J gene TRBJ2-1; 11 bases are shared with TRBD1. V gave up 5 bases and J gave up 7 bases; unmatched junction bases: 10. Germline V gives CDR1 SEHNR, CDR2 FQNEAQ (reference sequence). This CDR3 has 16 residues. Here the CDR3 DNA reads TGTGCCAGCAGCCCCCCCCCGGGACAGGGGGTGAATGAGCAGTTCTTC. This gives the protein CASSPPPGQGVNEQFF. The entire variable domain, with the rest obtained from reference TRBV7-9 and TRBJ2-1, is as follows: DTGVSQNPRHKITKRGQNVTFRCDPISEHNRLYWYRQTLGQGPEFLTYFQNEAQLEKSRLLSDRFSAERPKGSFSTLEIQRTEQGDSAMYLCASSPPPGQGVNEQFFGPGTRLTVL.

This clonotype occurred many times. The chain couples TRBV7-9 to TRBJ1-5, with 10 nucleotides matching TRBD1. V lost 5 bases and J lost 0; bases outside the gene matches: 10. The CDR3 has 18 amino acids. Germline lookup yields CDR1 SEHNR and CDR2 FQNEAQ (reference sequence). The CDR3 protein is CASSPGTGAEYSNQPQHF. The CDR3 DNA reads TGTGCCAGCAGCCCCGGGACAGGGGCGGAATATAGCAATCAGCCCCAGCATTTT.

By sample fraction, this clonotype is large. The rearrangement links TRBV7-2 to TRBJ1-2; D is possibly TRBD1 (6 bases). The CDR3 totals 16 residues. Germline assignment: CDR1 SGHTA and CDR2 FQGNSA. Trimming shortened V by 6 bases and J by 7 bases, and 24 bases separated the two germline ends. The CDR3 sequence: CASSFEPGQRTAGYTF. The DNA of the CDR3 is TGTGCCAGCAGTTTTGAACCGGGACAACGGACCGCTGGCTACACCTTC.